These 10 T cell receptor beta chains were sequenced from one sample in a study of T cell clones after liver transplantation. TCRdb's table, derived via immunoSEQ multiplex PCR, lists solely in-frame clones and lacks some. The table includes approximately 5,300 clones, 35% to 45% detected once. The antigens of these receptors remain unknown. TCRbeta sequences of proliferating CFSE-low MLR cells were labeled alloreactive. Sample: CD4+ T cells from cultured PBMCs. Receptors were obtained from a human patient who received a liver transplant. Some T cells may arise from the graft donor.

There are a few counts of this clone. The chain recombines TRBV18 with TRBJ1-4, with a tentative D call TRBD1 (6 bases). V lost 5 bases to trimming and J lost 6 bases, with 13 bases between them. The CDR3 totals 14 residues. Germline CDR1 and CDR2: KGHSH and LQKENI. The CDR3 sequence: CASSWQGRDEKLFF. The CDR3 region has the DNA TGTGCCAGCTCATGGCAGGGGCGTGATGAAAAACTGTTTTTT.

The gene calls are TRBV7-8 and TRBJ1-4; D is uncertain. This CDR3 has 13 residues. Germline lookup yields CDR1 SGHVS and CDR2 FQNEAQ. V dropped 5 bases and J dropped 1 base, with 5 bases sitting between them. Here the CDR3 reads CASSPVTNEKLFF. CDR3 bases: TGTGCCAGCAGCCCGGTAACTAATGAAAAACTGTTTTTT.

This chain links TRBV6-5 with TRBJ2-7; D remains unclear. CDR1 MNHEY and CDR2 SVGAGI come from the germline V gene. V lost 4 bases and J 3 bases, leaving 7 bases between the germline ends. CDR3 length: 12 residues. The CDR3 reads CASSSTDYEQYF. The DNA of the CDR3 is TGTGCCAGCAGTTCAACAGACTACGAGCAGTACTTC.

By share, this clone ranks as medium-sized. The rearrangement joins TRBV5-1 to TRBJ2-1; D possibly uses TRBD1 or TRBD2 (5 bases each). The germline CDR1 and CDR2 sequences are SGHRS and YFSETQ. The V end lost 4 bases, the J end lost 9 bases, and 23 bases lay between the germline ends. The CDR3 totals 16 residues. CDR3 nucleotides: TGCGCCAGCAGCGGGGTGGGACGAGTCGAAACCCCTGAGCAGTTCTTC. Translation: CASSGVGRVETPEQFF. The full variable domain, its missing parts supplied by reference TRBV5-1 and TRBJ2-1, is KAGVTQTPRYLIKTRGQQVTLSCSPISGHRSVSWYQQTPGQGLQFLFEYFSETQRNKGNFPGRFSGRQFSNSRSEMNVSTLELGDSALYLCASSGVGRVETPEQFFGPGTRLTVL.

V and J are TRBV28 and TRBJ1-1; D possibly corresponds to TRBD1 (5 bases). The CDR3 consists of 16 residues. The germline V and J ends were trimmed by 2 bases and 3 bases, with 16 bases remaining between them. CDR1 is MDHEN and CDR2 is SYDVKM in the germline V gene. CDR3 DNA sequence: TGTGCCAGCAGTTTAAGTGTAGGGGCCGGGGACACTGAAGCTTTCTTT. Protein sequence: CASSLSVGAGDTEAFF.

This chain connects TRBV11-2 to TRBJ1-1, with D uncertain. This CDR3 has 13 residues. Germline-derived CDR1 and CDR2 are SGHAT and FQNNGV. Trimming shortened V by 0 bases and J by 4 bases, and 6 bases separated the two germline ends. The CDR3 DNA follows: TGTGCCAGCAGCTTAGACTATGGCACTGAAGCTTTCTTT. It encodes CASSLDYGTEAFF. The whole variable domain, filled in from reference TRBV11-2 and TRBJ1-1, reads EAGVAQSPRYKIIEKRQSVAFWCNPISGHATLYWYQQILGQGPKLLIQFQNNGVVDDSQLPKDRFSAERLKGVDSTLKIQPAKLEDSAVYLCASSLDYGTEAFFGQGTRLTVV.

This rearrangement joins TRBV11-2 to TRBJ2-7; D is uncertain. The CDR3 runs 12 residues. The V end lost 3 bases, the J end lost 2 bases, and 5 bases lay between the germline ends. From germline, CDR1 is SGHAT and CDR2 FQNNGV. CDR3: CASSFLTYEQYF. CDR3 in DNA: TGTGCCAGCAGCTTTTTGACCTACGAGCAGTACTTC.

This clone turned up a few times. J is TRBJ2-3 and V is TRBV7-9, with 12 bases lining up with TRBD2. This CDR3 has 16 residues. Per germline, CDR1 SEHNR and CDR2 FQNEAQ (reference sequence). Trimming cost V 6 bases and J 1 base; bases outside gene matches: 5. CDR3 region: CASSSLAGGGTDTQYF. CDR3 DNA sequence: TGTGCCAGCAGTTCTCTAGCGGGAGGGGGCACAGATACGCAGTATTTT.

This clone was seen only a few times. This CDR3 is CASSLPPGGVAGELFF. The CDR3 nucleotides read TGTGCCAGCAGTTTACCCCCTGGGGGGGTCGCCGGGGAGCTGTTTTTT. This rearrangement joins TRBV28 to TRBJ2-2; 7 positions agree with TRBD2. The germline V gene has CDR1 MDHEN and CDR2 SYDVKM. Unmatched junction bases numbered 9, after V lost 2 bases and J lost 6 bases. The CDR3 loop spans 16 amino acids. The full variable domain, in which reference TRBV28 and TRBJ2-2 provide the parts outside the CDR3, is DVKVTQSSRYLVKRTGEKVFLECVQDMDHENMFWYRQDPGLGLRLIYFSYDVKMKEKGDIPEGYSVSREKKERFSLILESASTNQTSMYLCASSLPPGGVAGELFFGEGSRLTVL.

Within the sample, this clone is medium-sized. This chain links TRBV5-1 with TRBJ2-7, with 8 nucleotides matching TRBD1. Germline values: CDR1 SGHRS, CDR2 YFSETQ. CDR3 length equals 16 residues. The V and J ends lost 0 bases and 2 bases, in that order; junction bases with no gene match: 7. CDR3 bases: TGCGCCAGCAGCTTGGCCTTGGGACAGGCCGCCTACGAGCAGTACTTC. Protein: CASSLALGQAAYEQYF.